The entry below gives a single T cell receptor beta chain sequence along with its context. Its target is not known. This specimen belongs to a study of shared clonotypes between healthy human individuals. About the research overall: Plates per donor: three CD4 naive, three CD4 memory, two CD8 naive, one CD8 memory.

Per the original data handling: Because ImmunoSEQ provided only junction sequences with no quality scores, the filtering differed. The method was immunoSEQ multiplex PCR; TCRdb's version includes in-frame clones alone and lacks a portion of them. The DNA gave D and trimming, while V, J and clone size come from that table. The data hold 2 million to 2.5 million clones, with approximately 93% observed a single time. This CDR3 comprises 19 residues. Germline loops: CDR1 PRHDT, CDR2 FYEKMQ (reference sequence). V was clipped by 7 bases and J by 3 bases, with 27 bases between them. Study-level findings and limits: Estimated richness was generally greater in naive than memory subsets.

The chain employs TRBV13 and TRBJ2-2, with D possibly matching TRBD2 (6 bases). Sequencing was carried out using naive CD4+ T cells from PBMCs. Regarding subset: CD45RA+ positively selected. The TCR originated in a man aged 18 to 30 in good health. Some clones in this sample may be carry-over from other donors' samples. The CDR3: CASTVTTSAGQGHTGELFF. DNA for the CDR3: TGTGCCAGCACCGTCACCACCTCAGCGGGTCAAGGGCACACCGGGGAGCTGTTTTTT.